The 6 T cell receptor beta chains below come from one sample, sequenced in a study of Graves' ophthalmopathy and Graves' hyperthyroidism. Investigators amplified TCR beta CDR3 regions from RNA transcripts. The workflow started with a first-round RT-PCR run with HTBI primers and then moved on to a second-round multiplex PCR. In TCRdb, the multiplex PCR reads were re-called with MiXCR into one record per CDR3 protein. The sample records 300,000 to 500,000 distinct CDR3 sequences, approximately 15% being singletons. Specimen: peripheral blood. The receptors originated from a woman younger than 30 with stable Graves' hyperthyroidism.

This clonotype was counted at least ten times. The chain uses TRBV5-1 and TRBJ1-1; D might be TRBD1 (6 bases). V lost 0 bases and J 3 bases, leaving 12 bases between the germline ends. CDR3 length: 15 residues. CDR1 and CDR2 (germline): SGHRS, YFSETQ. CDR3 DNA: TGCGCCAGCAGCTTGGATGTGGGGGCGGACACTGAAGCTTTCTTT. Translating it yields CASSLDVGADTEAFF.

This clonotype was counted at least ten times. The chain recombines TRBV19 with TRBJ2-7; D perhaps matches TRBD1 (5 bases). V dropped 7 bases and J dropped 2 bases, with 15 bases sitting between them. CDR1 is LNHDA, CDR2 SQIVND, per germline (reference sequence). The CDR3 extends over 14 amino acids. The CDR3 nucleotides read TGTGCCAGTAAACCGGCCCAGGGAACCTACGAGCAGTACTTC. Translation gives CASKPAQGTYEQYF. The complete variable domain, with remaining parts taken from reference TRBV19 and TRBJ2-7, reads DGGITQSPKYLFRKEGQNVTLSCEQNLNHDAMYWYRQDPGQGLRLIYYSQIVNDFQKGDIAEGYSVSREKKESFPLTVTSAQKNPTAFYLCASKPAQGTYEQYFGPGTRLTVT.

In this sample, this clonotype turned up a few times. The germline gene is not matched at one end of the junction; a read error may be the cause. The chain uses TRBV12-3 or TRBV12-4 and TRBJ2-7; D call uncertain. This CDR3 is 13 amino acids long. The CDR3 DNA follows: TGTGCCAGCATTTTAAGTTCCCACTACGAGCAGTACTTC. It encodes CASILSSHYEQYF.

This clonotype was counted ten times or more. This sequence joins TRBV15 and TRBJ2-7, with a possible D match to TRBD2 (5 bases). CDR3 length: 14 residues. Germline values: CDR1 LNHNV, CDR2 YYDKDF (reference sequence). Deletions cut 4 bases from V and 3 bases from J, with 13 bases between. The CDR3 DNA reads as TGTGCCACCAGCACCCCGAGCGGCGGCTACGAGCAGTACTTC. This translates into CATSTPSGGYEQYF.

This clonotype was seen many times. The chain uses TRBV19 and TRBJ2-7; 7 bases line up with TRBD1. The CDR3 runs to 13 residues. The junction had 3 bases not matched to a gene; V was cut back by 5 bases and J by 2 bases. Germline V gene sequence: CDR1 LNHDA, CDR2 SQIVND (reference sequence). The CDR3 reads CASSQGGTYEQYF. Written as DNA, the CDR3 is TGTGCCAGTAGTCAAGGGGGCACCTACGAGCAGTACTTC.

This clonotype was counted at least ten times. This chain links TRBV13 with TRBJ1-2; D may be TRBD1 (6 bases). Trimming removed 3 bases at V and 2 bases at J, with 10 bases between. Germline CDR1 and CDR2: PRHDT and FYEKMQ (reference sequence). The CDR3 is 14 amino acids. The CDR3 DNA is TGTGCCAGCAGCTTCAGGGGTCTGAACTATGGCTACACCTTC. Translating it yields CASSFRGLNYGYTF. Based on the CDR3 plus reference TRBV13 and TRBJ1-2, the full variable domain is AAGVIQSPRHLIKEKRETATLKCYPIPRHDTVYWYQQGPGQDPQFLISFYEKMQSDKGSIPDRFSAQQFSDYHSELNMSSLELGDSALYFCASSFRGLNYGYTFGSGTRLTVV.